The 9 T cell receptor beta chains below come from one sample, sequenced in a study of cytomegalovirus exposure and HLA in healthy donors. The PCR used 60 Vbeta and 13 Jbeta primers. Only in-frame clones appear in the TCRdb table, and some are missing; sequencing was by immunoSEQ multiplex PCR. The sample lists approximately 150,000 clones; about 72% were seen once. The sample was PBMCs. Receptors were obtained from a man in his fifties or sixties in good health and CMV-seronegative.

The chain carries TRBV2 and TRBJ2-5; D is unclear. The ends were cut back, 7 bases at V and 2 bases at J, with 17 bases in the middle. The CDR3 covers 15 residues. Germline V gives CDR1 SNHLY, CDR2 FYNNEI. The CDR3 reads CASILVVQTQETQYF. In DNA form, the CDR3 reads TGTGCCAGCATTTTAGTCGTACAGACACAAGAGACCCAGTACTTC.

The chain couples TRBV5-1 to TRBJ2-3; TRBD2 matches 8 bases. Per the germline V gene, CDR1 is SGHRS and CDR2 is YFSETQ. Trimming cost V 3 bases and J 6 bases; bases outside gene matches: 9. The CDR3 is made up of 15 amino acids. The CDR3: CASSSGLGEGDTQYF. Written as DNA, the CDR3 is TGCGCCAGCAGCTCGGGACTAGGGGAAGGGGATACGCAGTATTTT.

This clone has a handful of counts. The chain uses TRBV9 and TRBJ2-7; possibly TRBD2 for D (6 bases). The ends were cut back, 0 bases at V and 6 bases at J, with 16 bases in the middle. CDR1 is SGDLS and CDR2 is YYNGEE in the germline V gene. There are 15 residues in the CDR3. CDR3: CASSVGREGAAEQYF. Written as DNA, the CDR3 is TGTGCCAGCAGCGTAGGGAGGGAAGGGGCGGCCGAGCAGTACTTC. Complete variable domain (other parts from reference TRBV9 and TRBJ2-7): DSGVTQTPKHLITATGQRVTLRCSPRSGDLSVYWYQQSLDQGLQFLIQYYNGEERAKGNILERFSAQQFPDLHSELNLSSLELGDSALYFCASSVGREGAAEQYFGPGTRLTVT.

The chain uses TRBV7-8 and TRBJ2-1; TRBD2 matches at 13 bases. The CDR3 runs to 15 residues. V dropped 8 bases and J dropped 4; count of bases not matched to a gene: 5. Germline CDR1 SGHVS, CDR2 FQNEAQ. Here the CDR3 reads CASAGLAGAYNEQFF. Written as DNA, the CDR3 is TGTGCCAGCGCTGGACTAGCGGGAGCATACAATGAGCAGTTCTTC.

The V call is TRBV19, the J call TRBJ2-1; no clear D gene. The germline gives CDR1 LNHDA, CDR2 SQIVND (reference sequence). V was cut by 9 bases and J by 9 bases, with 12 bases left in between. The CDR3 loop spans 11 amino acids. CDR3 in amino acids: CARGYLAEQFF. In DNA, the CDR3 is TGTGCCAGGGGCTACCTGGCTGAGCAGTTCTTC.

This clone has only a few counts. The chain combines TRBV5-1 with TRBJ2-1; 7 bases are shared with TRBD2. The CDR3 spans 15 residues. V shed 4 bases and J 2 bases; nucleotides not matched to a gene: 6. CDR1 SGHRS and CDR2 YFSETQ come from the germline V gene. CDR3 amino acids: CASSVGLAAYNEQFF. The CDR3 nucleotides are TGCGCCAGCAGCGTGGGGCTAGCGGCCTACAATGAGCAGTTCTTC.

This chain uses TRBV9 with TRBJ2-2; maybe TRBD1 (6 bases). The CDR3 is 17 amino acids. The V gene's germline CDR1 is SGDLS and CDR2 YYNGEE. The V end lost 1 base, the J end lost 0 bases, and 13 bases lay between the germline ends. CDR3 protein: CASSVSGTTANTGELFF. The CDR3 bases are TGTGCCAGCAGCGTATCCGGGACAACGGCGAACACCGGGGAGCTGTTTTTT.

V usage is TRBV5-3 and J usage is TRBJ1-1; the D gene is possibly TRBD1 (6 bases). TRBV5-3 is marked as an open reading frame, function uncertain. The CDR3 has 15 amino acids. Trimming removed 4 bases from V and 1 base from J, with 14 bases in between. CDR3 protein: CARSPGGGSNTEAFF. The CDR3 nucleotides read TGTGCCAGAAGCCCGGGGGGGGGCTCGAACACTGAAGCTTTCTTT.

The V gene is TRBV5-6, the J gene TRBJ2-7; D is perhaps TRBD2 (5 bases). Trimming pared 0 bases from V and 6 bases from J, leaving 16 bases between. The CDR3 covers 15 residues. Germline loops: CDR1 SGHDT, CDR2 YYEEEE. The CDR3, as DNA: TGTGCCAGCAGCTTGGCGGGGAGAGCTTATGGCGAGCAGTACTTC. It codes for CASSLAGRAYGEQYF.